This T cell receptor (beta chain) emerged from a study of PD-1 blockade in classical Hodgkin lymphoma. As for time point: cycle 4 day 1 (C4D1), after six to seven weeks of nivolumab. Exposure to brentuximab vedotin varied, and each patient had relapsed following autologous stem cell transplantation. CDR1 is SEHNR, CDR2 FQNEAQ, per germline (reference sequence). V lost 1 base and J 3 bases, leaving 4 bases between the germline ends. The CDR3 consists of 12 residues. The table came from immunoSEQ multiplex PCR; TCRdb's copy has only in-frame clones and leaves some out. The table shows fewer than 100,000 clones, with 85% to 95% occurring only once.

This material consisted of peripheral blood mononuclear cells (PBMCs), taken before the fourth cycle of nivolumab. This chain joins TRBV7-9 and TRBJ2-7; D is uncertain. The TCR sequence derives from a human donor with classical Hodgkin lymphoma. The CDR3 nucleotides are TGTGCCAGCAGCTTAGTGGTCTACGAGCAGTACTTC. It yields the protein CASSLVVYEQYF. The entire variable domain, with the rest obtained from reference TRBV7-9 and TRBJ2-7, is as follows: DTGVSQNPRHKITKRGQNVTFRCDPISEHNRLYWYRQTLGQGPEFLTYFQNEAQLEKSRLLSDRFSAERPKGSFSTLEIQRTEQGDSAMYLCASSLVVYEQYFGPGTRLTVT.